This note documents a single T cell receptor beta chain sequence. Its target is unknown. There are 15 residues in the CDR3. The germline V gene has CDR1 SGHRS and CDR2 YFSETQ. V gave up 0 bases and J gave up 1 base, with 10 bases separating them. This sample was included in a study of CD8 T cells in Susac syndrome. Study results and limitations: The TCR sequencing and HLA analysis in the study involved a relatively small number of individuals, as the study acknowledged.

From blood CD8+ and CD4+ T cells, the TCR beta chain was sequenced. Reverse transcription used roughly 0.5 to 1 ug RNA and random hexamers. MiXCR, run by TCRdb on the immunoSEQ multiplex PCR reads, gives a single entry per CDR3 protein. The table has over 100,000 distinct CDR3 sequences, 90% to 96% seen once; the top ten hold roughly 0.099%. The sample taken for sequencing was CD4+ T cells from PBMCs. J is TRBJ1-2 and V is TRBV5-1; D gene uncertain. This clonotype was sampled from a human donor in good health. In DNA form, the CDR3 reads TGCGCCAGCAGCTTGGGGGCAGCGAATAACTATGGCTACACCTTC. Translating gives CASSLGAANNYGYTF. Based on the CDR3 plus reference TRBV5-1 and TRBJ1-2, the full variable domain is KAGVTQTPRYLIKTRGQQVTLSCSPISGHRSVSWYQQTPGQGLQFLFEYFSETQRNKGNFPGRFSGRQFSNSRSEMNVSTLELGDSALYLCASSLGAANNYGYTFGSGTRLTVV.